These 25 T cell receptor beta chains came from one sample sequenced in a study of blood T cell repertoires in COVID-19 (dated by TCRdb to the early 2020s). Libraries were made using the immunoSEQ multiplex PCR assay. What TCRdb holds here is the immuneACCESS table cut down to in-frame rearrangements. Part of the clones is not present; checked against another copy, under half of the missing clones reflect an unresolved V gene, and the others are unexplained. Recorded for this sample are about 82,000 clones; about 83% of them occurred a single time. The ten largest make up about 18% of the sample. Sequences were obtained from peripheral blood. The receptors stem from a woman in her sixties with acute or convalescent COVID-19.

This clone was counted only a few times. The rearrangement links TRBV6-1 to TRBJ1-6; no clear D. V was clipped by 2 bases and J by 2 bases, with 19 bases between them. The CDR3 length is 19 residues. CDR1 and CDR2 (germline): MNHNS, SASEGT. DNA for the CDR3: TGTGCCAGCAGTGAAACCCCCCCAGGCTACGGTACCTATAATTCACCCCTCCACTTT. Its protein is CASSETPPGYGTYNSPLHF.

The DNA for the CDR3 is TGTGCCAACACTGCGGGATACAATGAGCAGTTCTTC. Amino acids: CANTAGYNEQFF. The V call is TRBV12-3 or TRBV12-4, the J call TRBJ2-1, with D perhaps TRBD2 (6 bases). The V gene lost 10 bases and the J gene lost 4 bases, with 11 bases spanning the gap. The CDR3 is 12 residues long.

The count of this clone is one. This chain uses TRBV5-8 with TRBJ1-2, with D perhaps TRBD1 (5 bases). Trimming shortened V by 9 bases and J by 0 bases, and 12 bases separated the two germline ends. CDR3 length equals 13 residues. The V gene's germline CDR1 is SGHTS and CDR2 YDEGEE. The CDR3 nucleotides read TGTGCCAACCCGACAGTCACTAACTATGGCTACACCTTC. It codes for CANPTVTNYGYTF.

The chain recombines TRBV28 with TRBJ2-1, with 9 bases fitting TRBD1. This CDR3 has 15 amino acids. The V gene end was trimmed by 2 bases and the J gene end by 2 bases; junction bases not matched to a gene: 1. Germline V gene sequence: CDR1 MDHEN, CDR2 SYDVKM. The CDR3 protein is CASSLTGGPYNEQFF. CDR3 DNA sequence: TGTGCCAGCAGTTTAACAGGGGGCCCCTACAATGAGCAGTTCTTC.

DNA for the CDR3: TGTGCCACCGGACAAGCGGGAGGGACTGAAGCTTTCTTT. Encoded protein: CATGQAGGTEAFF. J is TRBJ1-1 and V is TRBV24-1, with D perhaps TRBD1 (5 bases). V lost 9 bases and J lost 5, with 15 bases in between. Looked up from germline, CDR1 is KGHDR and CDR2 is SFDVKD. The CDR3 sequence is 13 residues long.

This chain connects TRBV5-1 to TRBJ1-1; 8 bases fit TRBD1. The CDR3 runs to 13 residues. Trimming cost V 2 bases and J 6 bases; bases outside gene matches: 3. Per germline, CDR1 SGHRS and CDR2 YFSETQ. In nucleotides, the CDR3 is TGCGCCAGCAGCTTACAGGGGGTACCTGAAGCTTTCTTT. This sequence encodes CASSLQGVPEAFF. Combining the CDR3 with reference TRBV5-1 and TRBJ1-1 gives the whole variable domain KAGVTQTPRYLIKTRGQQVTLSCSPISGHRSVSWYQQTPGQGLQFLFEYFSETQRNKGNFPGRFSGRQFSNSRSEMNVSTLELGDSALYLCASSLQGVPEAFFGQGTRLTVV.

The rearrangement joins TRBV5-8 to TRBJ1-1; possible D gene TRBD1, 6 bases. The ends were cut back, 4 bases at V and 4 bases at J, with 20 bases in the middle. The CDR3 is made up of 16 amino acids. Germline V gives CDR1 SGHTS, CDR2 YDEGEE. The CDR3 nucleotides are TGTGCCAGCAGCCGGATTGGGGGCGCAGGGTCCACTGAAGCTTTCTTT. Its protein is CASSRIGGAGSTEAFF.

The chain uses TRBV7-3 and TRBJ1-2, with TRBD1 matching 8 bases. The length of the CDR3 is 15 residues. The junction had 9 bases not matched to a gene; V was cut back by 3 bases and J by 6 bases. The germline V gene has CDR1 SGHTA and CDR2 FQGTGA. CDR3 DNA: TGTGCCAGCAGCTTCTCCGGACAGGGAAAGGATGGCTACACCTTC. Its translation is CASSFSGQGKDGYTF.

This chain links TRBV12-3 or TRBV12-4 with TRBJ1-4; 9 nucleotides line up with TRBD1. With V trimmed by 6 bases and J by 8 bases, 4 bases remained unmatched. The length of the CDR3 is 13 residues. CDR3 nucleotides: TGTGCCAGCAGGGGGACAGGGATGGAAAAACTGTTTTTT. This sequence encodes CASRGTGMEKLFF.

The CDR3, as DNA: TGTGCCAGCAGCCCCCCACCGGGGGTTGGGCTAGCTTTCTTT. Translated, it gives CASSPPPGVGLAFF. The rearrangement uses TRBV9 and TRBJ1-1, with TRBD1 as a possible D gene (5 bases). The CDR3 has 14 amino acids. Germline V CDR1 and CDR2: SGDLS, YYNGEE. Trimming cost V 4 bases and J 10 bases, with 20 bases left between them.

This sequence joins TRBV21-1 and TRBJ1-5; TRBD1, the D gene given by the table, was not confirmed from the DNA. TRBV21-1 is given as a pseudogene. The length of the CDR3 is 17 residues. The CDR3 coding sequence is TGTGCCAGCAGCAAAGGTTGGGGGCTCCCTAGCAATCAGCCCCAGCATTTT. Amino acid sequence: CASSKGWGLPSNQPQHF.

The CDR3 loop is CASSRAGQHNQPQHF. CDR3 in DNA: TGTGCCAGCAGCAGGGCCGGACAACACAATCAGCCCCAGCATTTT. This chain joins TRBV6-5 and TRBJ1-5; D possibly corresponds to TRBD1 (5 bases). V was clipped by 6 bases and J by 3 bases, with 15 bases between them. Germline lookup yields CDR1 MNHEY and CDR2 SVGAGI. The CDR3 runs to 15 residues.

The chain carries TRBV19 and TRBJ1-2, with D perhaps TRBD1 (6 bases). V lost 8 bases and J 4 bases, leaving 17 bases between the germline ends. The germline CDR1 and CDR2 sequences are LNHDA and SQIVND (reference sequence). The CDR3 length is 14 residues. The CDR3 region is CASSNPGQLYGYTF. CDR3 bases: TGTGCCAGTTCCAACCCAGGACAGCTCTATGGCTACACCTTC.

J is TRBJ1-2 and V is TRBV6-5, with D uncertain. Germline V lookup: CDR1 MNHEY, CDR2 SVGAGI. Trimming took off 2 bases at V and 6 bases at J, with 13 bases between the two ends. This CDR3 spans 14 amino acids. This CDR3 reads CASSYGPGRNGYTF. In DNA form, the CDR3 reads TGTGCCAGCAGTTACGGTCCGGGAAGGAATGGCTACACCTTC.

Concerning this clone: A junction end diverges from the germline sequence, so it may reflect a read error. The chain uses TRBV5-4 and TRBJ1-2, with 7 bases fitting TRBD1. The CDR3 runs 12 residues. Germline V gives CDR1 SGHNT, CDR2 YYREEE (reference sequence). CDR3 sequence: CASSLVPGGIDF. Here the CDR3 DNA reads TGTGCCAGCAGCTTGGTGCCAGGGGGGATAGACTTC.

CDR3 bases: TGTGCCAGCACCATTATGGGGGCAGACCTTCCTGAAGCTTTCTTT. It translates to CASTIMGADLPEAFF. This chain uses TRBV6-5 with TRBJ1-1; possibly TRBD1 for D (6 bases). This CDR3 is 15 amino acids long. Trimming took 7 bases from V and 6 from J, leaving 21 bases between them. In germline, CDR1 is MNHEY, CDR2 SVGAGI.

The genes are TRBV5-6 and TRBJ2-7; 10 nucleotides align to TRBD2. V trimming: 4 bases; J trimming: 4 bases; junction bases outside the gene matches: 11. CDR1 and CDR2 from the germline V gene are SGHDT and YYEEEE. The CDR3 length is 16 residues. This CDR3 is CASSHSYSGRFYEQYF. The DNA for the CDR3 is TGTGCCAGCAGCCACTCCTATAGCGGGAGGTTTTACGAGCAGTACTTC.

The rearrangement links TRBV9 to TRBJ1-4, with D hard to call. Between the trimmed V and J ends, which lost 1 base and 0 bases, there was a span of 7 bases. Looked up from germline, CDR1 is SGDLS and CDR2 is YYNGEE. This CDR3 is 15 amino acids long. As DNA, the CDR3 is TGTGCCAGCAGCGTATCCCCGGCAACTAATGAAAAACTGTTTTTT. Protein product: CASSVSPATNEKLFF.

This rearrangement joins TRBV5-1 to TRBJ2-7; weak D call: TRBD1 (5 bases). Germline CDR1 and CDR2: SGHRS and YFSETQ. CDR3 length: 14 residues. Deletions cut 0 bases from V and 5 bases from J, with 12 bases between. This chain's CDR3 is CASSLAPRADEQYF. CDR3 nucleotides: TGCGCCAGCAGCTTGGCTCCCAGGGCGGACGAGCAGTACTTC.

The gene calls are TRBV5-1 and TRBJ2-5; 10 positions match TRBD2. CDR3 length equals 15 residues. Trimming removed 0 bases from V and 5 bases from J; junction bases left unmatched: 4. Per the germline V gene, CDR1 is SGHRS and CDR2 is YFSETQ. The CDR3 sequence is CASSLADSGRETQYF. The CDR3 DNA follows: TGCGCCAGCAGCTTGGCCGATAGCGGGAGGGAGACCCAGTACTTC.

This clone appeared a few times. The V gene is TRBV5-5, the J gene TRBJ1-1; 7 nucleotides line up with TRBD1. Germline CDR1 and CDR2: SGHKS and YYEKEE (reference sequence). This CDR3 is 13 amino acids long. V gave up 3 bases and J gave up 3 bases; unmatched junction bases: 2. The CDR3 is CASSWTGDTEAFF. In DNA, the CDR3 is TGTGCCAGCAGCTGGACAGGAGACACTGAAGCTTTCTTT. Variable domain in full (rest from reference TRBV5-5 and TRBJ1-1): DAGVTQSPTHLIKTRGQQVTLRCSPISGHKSVSWYQQVLGQGPQFIFQYYEKEERGRGNFPDRFSARQFPNYSSELNVNALLLGDSALYLCASSWTGDTEAFFGQGTRLTVV.

This clone was seen only once. The chain is built from TRBV19 and TRBJ2-7; 11 bases are shared with TRBD2. Germline V lookup: CDR1 LNHDA, CDR2 SQIVND (reference sequence). The V segment lost 4 bases and the J segment 2 bases; nucleotides outside the gene matches: 7. CDR3 length: 16 amino acids. CDR3 nucleotide sequence: TGTGCCAGTAGTAGTAGCGGGGGGGTTCGGACCTACGAGCAGTACTTC. Its translation is CASSSSGGVRTYEQYF. Full variable domain (rest looked up from reference TRBV19 and TRBJ2-7): DGGITQSPKYLFRKEGQNVTLSCEQNLNHDAMYWYRQDPGQGLRLIYYSQIVNDFQKGDIAEGYSVSREKKESFPLTVTSAQKNPTAFYLCASSSSGGVRTYEQYFGPGTRLTVT.

This clone has just a few counts. The V and J genes are TRBV2 and TRBJ1-5; maybe TRBD1 (5 bases). Germline-derived CDR1 and CDR2 are SNHLY and FYNNEI. This CDR3 contains 14 residues. V lost 10 bases, J lost 4 bases, and 17 bases lay in between. CDR3 in DNA: TGTGCCACTGGAGCCTCGACAGTTAATCAGCCCCAGCATTTT. Translated, it gives CATGASTVNQPQHF.

CDR3 region: CASSFRDSYGYTF. The CDR3, as DNA: TGTGCCAGCAGCTTCCGGGACAGCTATGGCTACACCTTC. The J gene is TRBJ1-2, the V gene TRBV7-2; 7 nucleotides align to TRBD1. The CDR3 has 13 residues. Losses at the gene ends were 3 bases for V and 4 bases for J; bases not matched to a gene: 2. CDR1 and CDR2 (germline): SGHTA, FQGNSA.

The V and J genes are TRBV5-1 and TRBJ2-5; 7 bases fit TRBD1. V lost 4 bases, J lost 1 base, and 4 bases stayed unmatched. This CDR3 is built from 14 residues. Germline CDR1 and CDR2: SGHRS and YFSETQ. The CDR3 DNA follows: TGCGCCAGCAGCCAAGGGACAGTCCAAGAGACCCAGTACTTC. It specifies CASSQGTVQETQYF.